This is a list of T cell receptor beta chains from one sample in a study of response to subunit inactivated influenza vaccine. TCRdb reprocessed the RT-PCR reads via MiXCR and lists one record per CDR3 protein. This sample carries 500,000 to 600,000 distinct CDR3 sequences, approximately 15% of them seen once, and the ten largest clones take less than 4%. The sample was CD4+ T cells sorted from PBMCs, taken around 25 months after vaccination. The source is a man in his fifties or sixties who received an inactivated influenza vaccine. Each CDR3 is given with its conserved first and last residue. The order of the fields is V gene, clone size, D gene, CDR3 length, J gene, CDR3 protein, CDR3 DNA. D genes are given only for firm matches. Rows give clone size only sometimes, using once, few, many, or a class for an expanded clone.

>TRBV29-1|few|NA|15|TRBJ2-3
CSVASDYSPIDTQYF
TGCAGCGTTGCCTCGGATTACTCCCCCATTGATACGCAGTATTTT
>TRBV12-3/TRBV12-4|few|NA|13|TRBJ2-3
CASSFFERDTQYF
TGTGCCAGCAGTTTTTTCGAGAGAGATACGCAGTATTTT
>TRBV12-1|few|NA|16|TRBJ1-3
CASSSGPGGSGNTIYF
TGTGCCAGCAGCTCCGGACCAGGGGGCTCTGGAAACACCATATATTTT
>TRBV20-1|NA|NA|14|TRBJ2-1
CSASGAPPADEQFF
TGCAGTGCTAGCGGGGCGCCACCGGCGGATGAGCAGTTCTTC
>TRBV29-1|few|TRBD1|12|TRBJ1-4
CSAIRGNEKLFF
TGCAGCGCTATCAGGGGGAATGAAAAACTGTTTTTT
>TRBV6-1|few|TRBD2|13|TRBJ2-1
CAAGGSSYNEQFF
TGTGCCGCCGGGGGGAGCTCCTACAATGAGCAGTTCTTC
>TRBV12-3/TRBV12-4|few|TRBD1|14|TRBJ2-3
CASSMTGSTDTQYF
TGTGCCAGCAGTATGACAGGGAGCACAGATACGCAGTATTTT
>TRBV5-1|NA|NA|16|TRBJ1-1
CASSLVGIRESTEAFF
TGCGCCAGCAGCTTGGTCGGGATTAGGGAGAGCACTGAAGCTTTCTTT
>TRBV7-2|few|NA|14|TRBJ2-7
CASSSHLATYEQYF
TGTGCCAGCAGCTCTCATCTAGCAACCTACGAGCAGTACTTC
>TRBV6-2/TRBV6-3|few|NA|13|TRBJ2-7
CASNRDPGYEQYF
TGTGCCAGCAACCGGGACCCGGGCTACGAGCAGTACTTC
>TRBV28|few|TRBD1|12|TRBJ1-1
CASKLGQAEAFF
TGTGCCAGCAAACTGGGACAGGCTGAAGCTTTCTTT
>TRBV4-3|few|NA|17|TRBJ2-2
CASSQDLGATNTGELFF
TGCGCCAGCAGCCAAGATTTGGGGGCTACGAACACCGGGGAGCTGTTTTTT
>TRBV11-3|NA|TRBD1|14|TRBJ2-2
CASGGQGAAGELFF
TGTGCCAGCGGGGGACAGGGAGCGGCCGGGGAGCTGTTTTTT
>TRBV12-3/TRBV12-4|NA|NA|15|TRBJ2-2
CASRPLATSTGELFF
TGTGCCAGCAGGCCCCTCGCTACTAGTACCGGGGAGCTGTTTTTT
>TRBV7-2|few|NA|13|TRBJ2-7
CASIPLGGREQYF
TGTGCCAGCATCCCCCTGGGGGGCCGGGAGCAGTACTTC
>TRBV25-1|NA|NA|15|TRBJ2-5
CASSEFRGDQETQYF
TGTGCCAGCAGTGAGTTTAGGGGGGACCAAGAGACCCAGTACTTC
>TRBV3-1|few|TRBD1|16|TRBJ2-5
CASSQEGWDRVETQYF
TGTGCCAGCAGCCAAGAGGGGTGGGACAGGGTAGAGACCCAGTACTTC
>TRBV5-1|NA|NA|16|TRBJ2-7
CASSLERASSSYEQYF
TGCGCCAGCAGCTTGGAACGGGCGAGCAGCTCCTACGAGCAGTACTTC
>TRBV4-2|NA|TRBD1|16|TRBJ2-7
CASSQEMGQNTYEQYF
TGTGCCAGCAGCCAAGAAATGGGACAGAACACCTACGAGCAGTACTTC
>TRBV10-2|NA|NA|16|TRBJ2-3
CASSGSSRDRTDTQYF
TGCGCCAGCAGTGGGTCTTCCCGGGACCGCACAGATACGCAGTATTTT
>TRBV20-1|NA|NA|17|TRBJ1-5
CSARGGGQKNSNQPQHF
TGCAGTGCTAGGGGGGGAGGGCAGAAGAATAGCAATCAGCCCCAGCATTTT
>TRBV20-1|few|TRBD1|14|TRBJ2-3
CSAKKGAATDTQYF
TGCAGTGCTAAGAAGGGGGCGGCGACAGATACGCAGTATTTT
>TRBV7-2|NA|NA|10|TRBJ2-7
CAVGKYEQYF
TGTGCGGTTGGGAAATACGAGCAGTACTTC
>TRBV11-2|NA|TRBD2|14|TRBJ2-1
CASREREGFVEQFF
TGTGCCTCGAGGGAACGGGAGGGGTTTGTTGAGCAGTTCTTC
>TRBV20-1|NA|NA|14|TRBJ1-2
CSARDHGAPSGYTF
TGCAGTGCTAGAGATCACGGGGCTCCTAGTGGCTACACCTTC
>TRBV30|few|TRBD1|14|TRBJ1-4
CAWSSGQPNEKLFF
TGTGCCTGGAGCTCGGGACAGCCAAATGAAAAACTGTTTTTT
>TRBV4-1|NA|NA|18|TRBJ2-5
CASSQEGYGGFYQETQYF
TGCGCCAGCAGCCAAGAGGGCTACGGCGGGTTCTACCAAGAGACCCAGTACTTC
>TRBV29-1|many|NA|13|TRBJ1-2
CSVGRAANYGYTF
TGCAGCGTTGGCAGAGCAGCTAACTATGGCTACACCTTC
>TRBV7-8|NA|TRBD2|18|TRBJ2-1
CASSLAAIVAGIRNEQFF
TGTGCCAGCAGCTTAGCGGCAATTGTAGCGGGAATTCGTAATGAGCAGTTCTTC
>TRBV2|few|TRBD2|15|TRBJ2-1
CASSAGLSSYNEQFF
TGTGCCAGCAGTGCGGGACTAAGCTCCTACAATGAGCAGTTCTTC
>TRBV18|few|NA|15|TRBJ2-1
CASSPGQISYNEQFF
TGTGCCAGCTCACCCGGGCAGATCTCCTACAATGAGCAGTTCTTC
>TRBV6-1|few|TRBD2|16|TRBJ2-3
CASIGGLAGLTDTQYF
TGTGCCAGCATCGGAGGACTAGCGGGTCTCACAGATACGCAGTATTTT
>TRBV5-5|many|TRBD1|17|TRBJ2-2
CASSGGQGARVTGELFF
TGTGCCAGCAGCGGAGGACAGGGGGCGAGGGTTACCGGGGAGCTGTTTTTT
>TRBV30|few|TRBD2|18|TRBJ2-1
CAWIWPASGRENYNEQFF
TGTGCCTGGATTTGGCCGGCTAGCGGGAGGGAAAACTACAATGAGCAGTTCTTC
>TRBV29-1|many|NA|12|TRBJ2-3
CSGGTSTDTQYF
TGCAGCGGTGGGACTAGCACAGATACGCAGTATTTT
>TRBV7-2|NA|NA|13|TRBJ1-1
CASSPPGITEAFF
TGTGCCAGCAGCCCCCCCGGGATAACTGAAGCTTTCTTT
>TRBV4-3|NA|NA|15|TRBJ2-5
CASSQDFGGIGTQYF
TGCGCCAGCAGCCAAGATTTCGGGGGCATCGGGACCCAGTACTTC
>TRBV4-3|NA|TRBD2|15|TRBJ2-2
CASTASGRGTGELFF
TGCGCCAGCACTGCTAGCGGGAGAGGGACCGGGGAGCTGTTTTTT
>TRBV4-2|few|NA|17|TRBJ1-1
CASSQVSSSREVTEAFF
TGTGCCAGCAGCCAAGTTTCGTCTAGCAGGGAGGTCACTGAAGCTTTCTTT
>TRBV29-1|NA|TRBD1|14|TRBJ2-2
CSVWETGGTGELFF
TGCAGCGTTTGGGAGACAGGGGGCACCGGGGAGCTGTTTTTT
>TRBV29-1|few|NA|13|TRBJ1-5
CSGGEGGNQPQHF
TGCAGCGGGGGGGAGGGCGGAAATCAGCCCCAGCATTTT